Included here is one T cell receptor (beta chain) sequence, with context. The target antigen is unknown. The sample originates from a study of T cell responses to AZD1222 COVID-19 vaccine. Trimming shortened V by 10 bases and J by 7 bases, and 21 bases separated the two germline ends. Germline loops: CDR1 SGHTS, CDR2 YDEGEE. There are 14 residues in the CDR3. Findings and caveats of the study: All repertoire sampling was performed exclusively after the peak T cell response.

Profiling relied on immunoSEQ multiplex PCR, and the TCRdb table lists in-frame clones only, not all of them. This sample carries 130,000 to 150,000 clones, more than 70% of them seen once, and the ten largest clones take about 15%. The receptor was isolated from an adult in good health. The source material was peripheral blood, sampled on day 0 of AZD1222 vaccination. The chain joins TRBV5-8 to TRBJ2-1; D may be TRBD1 (7 bases). Here the CDR3 DNA reads TGTGCCTCCCCCCTGCGGGACAGTCGTAATGAGCAGTTCTTC. It specifies CASPLRDSRNEQFF.